The 32 T cell receptor beta chains below all came from one sample that was sequenced in a study of T cells in Graves' hyperthyroidism and ophthalmopathy. TCR beta CDR3 regions were amplified from RNA. Using the HTBI primer set, a first-round RT-PCR was run on the TCR CDR3. MiXCR was run by TCRdb on the multiplex PCR reads, yielding one entry per CDR3 protein. Among some 550,000 distinct CDR3 sequences listed, more than 15% were seen once. Material for sequencing was blood. These receptors came from a woman in her thirties or forties with Graves' ophthalmopathy.

The chain links TRBV5-1 to TRBJ2-7; 7 positions agree with TRBD2. Per germline, CDR1 SGHRS and CDR2 YFSETQ. The CDR3 length is 16 residues. V gave up 4 bases and J gave up 3 bases; unmatched junction bases: 13. The CDR3 DNA follows: TGCGCCAGCAGCGAGCAATGGGCTAGCGGTATCTACGAGCAGTACTTC. This codes for CASSEQWASGIYEQYF.

This clonotype was seen many times. The rearrangement joins TRBV27 to TRBJ1-1; 11 nucleotides align to TRBD1. J was trimmed by 4 bases and V by 5 bases; bases with no gene match: 12. The CDR3 is made up of 17 amino acids. Germline CDR1 and CDR2: MNHEY and SMNVEV (reference sequence). CDR3 loop: CASSLGTGGFRFTEAFF. The CDR3 DNA reads as TGTGCCAGCAGTCTCGGGACAGGGGGTTTTCGTTTCACTGAAGCTTTCTTT.

The chain is built from TRBV6-1 and TRBJ2-3; TRBD2 aligns across 7 bases. The CDR3 has 15 residues. The germline CDR1 and CDR2 sequences are MNHNS and SASEGT. The J segment lost 3 bases and the V segment lost 8 bases, leaving 11 bases of the junction unmatched. CDR3 DNA: TGTGCCAGCGGGTTAGAGAGGGGAGGGACAGATACGCAGTATTTT. This codes for CASGLERGGTDTQYF.

The gene calls are TRBV4-3 and TRBJ1-3, with 8 positions matching TRBD1. This CDR3 comprises 13 residues. V lost 8 bases and J lost 3; bases outside the gene matches: 3. Germline V gives CDR1 LGHNA, CDR2 YSLEER. The CDR3 region has the DNA TGCGCCAGCGGACAGGGCTTTGGAAACACCATATATTTT. It encodes CASGQGFGNTIYF.

This clonotype was counted at least ten times. V is TRBV28 and J is TRBJ2-1; TRBD2 matches at 8 bases. CDR1 and CDR2 from the germline V gene are MDHEN and SYDVKM. This CDR3 is 16 amino acids long. The trim removed 5 bases at V and 6 bases at J, leaving 12 bases unmatched. The chain's CDR3 is CASSPLASGSVNEQFF. The DNA for the CDR3 is TGTGCCAGCAGTCCCCTCGCTAGCGGGTCTGTCAATGAGCAGTTCTTC.

This clonotype was seen a handful of times. The chain has TRBV7-2 and TRBJ1-4; TRBD1 agrees at 7 bases. Germline V gene sequence: CDR1 SGHTA, CDR2 FQGNSA. The CDR3 sequence is 15 residues long. With V trimmed by 3 bases and J by 0 bases, 1 base remained unmatched. The CDR3 is CASSFDRATNEKLFF. CDR3 DNA sequence: TGTGCCAGCAGCTTTGACAGGGCAACTAATGAAAAACTGTTTTTT.

Details on this clonotype: A much bigger clone sits one base away, suggesting this may be a read error. The chain uses TRBV5-1 and TRBJ2-7; D is perhaps TRBD2 (6 bases). This CDR3 contains 14 residues. Per germline, CDR1 SGHRS and CDR2 YFSETQ. The CDR3 loop is CTSSLGGGNYEQYF. In nucleotides, the CDR3 is TGCACCAGCAGCTTGGGCGGCGGGAACTACGAGCAGTACTTC.

This clonotype was detected many times. The rearrangement joins TRBV6-1 to TRBJ2-5; no clear D. The V gene lost 3 bases and the J gene lost 2 bases, with 10 bases spanning the gap. Germline CDR1 and CDR2: MNHNS and SASEGT. The CDR3 is 14 residues long. The CDR3 here is CASSDGQEQETQYF. The CDR3 DNA sequence: TGTGCCAGCAGTGACGGGCAGGAACAAGAGACCCAGTACTTC.

This clonotype has only one observation. One base away lies a much larger clone, so this may be a sequencing read error. The CDR3 here is CSAKSGSGLPVEASEQYF. CDR3 sequence (DNA): TGCAGTGCTAAATCGGGTTCTGGCCTCCCAGTTGAGGCCTCCGAGCAGTACTTC. The J gene is TRBJ2-7, the V gene TRBV20-1, with D unclear. Trimming cost V 4 bases and J 6 bases, with 31 bases left between them. The length of the CDR3 is 18 residues. Germline loops: CDR1 DFQATT, CDR2 SNEGSKA (reference sequence).

The chain joins TRBV5-1 to TRBJ1-2; D not certain. Deletions cut 0 bases from V and 7 bases from J, with 16 bases between. Germline CDR1 SGHRS, CDR2 YFSETQ. This CDR3 contains 15 residues. The CDR3 loop reads CASSLEAEIWGGYTF. The CDR3 nucleotides read TGCGCCAGCAGCTTGGAGGCGGAGATTTGGGGTGGCTACACCTTC.

This clonotype was seen many times. The V and J genes are TRBV6-5 and TRBJ1-6, with D unclear. The V and J ends lost 0 bases and 5 bases respectively, with 5 bases between them. Germline V lookup: CDR1 MNHEY, CDR2 SVGAGI. The CDR3 has 14 residues. The CDR3 sequence: CASSYSANNSPLHF. The DNA of the CDR3 is TGTGCCAGCAGTTACTCAGCGAATAATTCACCCCTCCACTTT.

This clonotype was seen many times. The chain recombines TRBV28 with TRBJ1-4; D is undetermined. V was clipped by 0 bases and J by 2 bases, with 10 bases between them. The V gene's germline CDR1 is MDHEN and CDR2 SYDVKM. CDR3 size: 16 residues. The CDR3 reads CASSLWTRATNEKLFF. The DNA for the CDR3 is TGTGCCAGCAGTTTATGGACCCGGGCGACTAATGAAAAACTGTTTTTT.

This clonotype was detected only once. The chain recombines TRBV27 with TRBJ2-7, with a tentative D call TRBD2 (6 bases). CDR3 length equals 16 residues. V lost 6 bases, J lost 6 bases, and 24 bases lay in between. Germline lookup yields CDR1 MNHEY and CDR2 SMNVEV (reference sequence). The CDR3: CASRPQVLGRIAEQYF. The CDR3 DNA reads as TGTGCCAGCAGGCCTCAAGTTCTAGGGAGGATCGCCGAGCAGTACTTC.

This clonotype occurred many times. CDR3 DNA sequence: TGTGCCAGCAAGGACGGTAACACTGAAGCTTTCTTT. It is translated as CASKDGNTEAFF. The rearrangement uses TRBV28 and TRBJ1-1; no clear D gene. The V and J ends lost 7 bases and 2 bases respectively, with 8 bases between them. Germline values: CDR1 MDHEN, CDR2 SYDVKM. This CDR3 comprises 12 residues.

The sample holds many counts of this clonotype. The genes are TRBV20-1 and TRBJ2-7, with 7 bases lining up with TRBD1. This CDR3 is 13 amino acids long. The trim removed 4 bases at V and 2 bases at J, leaving 5 bases unmatched. The V gene's germline CDR1 is DFQATT and CDR2 SNEGSKA (reference sequence). DNA for the CDR3: TGCAGTGCTACTACGGGACAGCCCTACGAGCAGTACTTC. It codes for CSATTGQPYEQYF.

This clonotype has ten or more counts. The CDR3 nucleotides are TGCAGTGCTAGAGATGGATCGCCTTCTAGTCGCGAGCAGTACTTC. It specifies CSARDGSPSSREQYF. The rearrangement joins TRBV20-1 to TRBJ2-7; no definite D call. This CDR3 has 15 residues. Germline lookup yields CDR1 DFQATT and CDR2 SNEGSKA (reference sequence). Between the trimmed V and J ends, which lost 0 bases and 6 bases, there was a span of 18 bases.

The rearrangement joins TRBV7-3 to TRBJ2-6; D gene unclear. V gave up 5 bases and J gave up 0 bases, with 20 bases separating them. Germline V gives CDR1 SGHTA, CDR2 FQGTGA. This CDR3 is 19 amino acids long. CDR3 amino acids: CASSQGIWAANSGANVLTF. In DNA form, the CDR3 reads TGTGCCAGCAGCCAAGGTATATGGGCAGCGAACTCTGGGGCCAACGTCCTGACTTTC.

The chain is built from TRBV28 and TRBJ2-7; D unclear. This CDR3 is 16 amino acids long. V dropped 7 bases and J dropped 0 bases, with 19 bases sitting between them. From germline, CDR1 is MDHEN and CDR2 SYDVKM. The CDR3 DNA follows: TGTGCCAGCACTATGAGTACAACTCATGACTCCTACGAGCAGTACTTC. Its protein product is CASTMSTTHDSYEQYF.

Remarks on this clonotype: Its ends do not fully match the called genes, so a read error is possible. The chain has TRBV7-2 and TRBJ2-1; possibly TRBD1 or TRBD2 for D (5 bases each). The CDR3 sequence is 16 residues long. Germline assignment: CDR1 SGHTA and CDR2 FQGNSA. DNA for the CDR3: TGCGCCAGCAGCCGCTCAGGGACCAAGGGATACAATGAGCAGTTCTTC. Translation: CASSRSGTKGYNEQFF.

This clonotype was seen only a few times. This chain connects TRBV10-3 to TRBJ2-2; D unclear. The germline CDR1 and CDR2 sequences are ENHRY and SYGVKD. Trimming stripped 10 bases from V and 4 bases from J, with 13 bases between. The CDR3 totals 13 residues. CDR3 loop: CASAVESTGELFF. The CDR3 DNA is TGTGCCAGTGCCGTTGAGAGCACCGGGGAGCTGTTTTTT.

This clonotype was seen repeatedly, ten times or more. This chain links TRBV28 with TRBJ2-3; 9 bases fit TRBD1. The V and J ends lost 3 bases and 5 bases, in that order; junction bases with no gene match: 9. Germline lookup yields CDR1 MDHEN and CDR2 SYDVKM. The length of the CDR3 is 16 residues. CDR3 DNA sequence: TGTGCCAGCAGTTTGCCCCCGGGACAGGGCAAAGATACGCAGTATTTT. The encoded protein is CASSLPPGQGKDTQYF.

This clonotype was seen many times. This sequence joins TRBV15 and TRBJ2-5, with 10 bases aligning to TRBD1. J was trimmed by 5 bases and V by 1 base; bases with no gene match: 7. Germline V gene sequence: CDR1 LNHNV, CDR2 YYDKDF (reference sequence). The CDR3 has 16 residues. For the CDR3, the DNA is TGTGCCACCAGCAGAGCGGGGACAGGGGCATTTGAGACCCAGTACTTC. Amino acid sequence: CATSRAGTGAFETQYF.

This clonotype was seen repeatedly, ten times or more. V is TRBV6-1 and J is TRBJ1-2; 7 nucleotides match TRBD1. The CDR3 runs to 13 residues. The germline V gene encodes CDR1 MNHNS and CDR2 SASEGT. After removal of 4 bases from V and 5 bases from J, the junction contained 4 bases not matched to a gene. The CDR3, as DNA: TGTGCCAGCAGTGTCCAGGGGGGATATGGCTACACCTTC. Its translation: CASSVQGGYGYTF.

The chain joins TRBV4-1 to TRBJ2-1, with D perhaps given as TRBD1 or TRBD2 (5 bases each). CDR1 MGHRA and CDR2 YSYEKL come from the germline V gene. The V gene lost 4 bases and the J gene lost 5 bases, with 15 bases spanning the gap. The CDR3 consists of 15 residues. The CDR3 bases are TGCGCCAGCAGCCGCCACCGGGGACCAGACAATGAGCAGTTCTTC. Translated: CASSRHRGPDNEQFF.

V gene TRBV7-8 combines with J gene TRBJ1-3; no clear D gene. V shed 2 bases and J shed 4 bases, with 9 bases lying between them. This CDR3 region has 14 residues. Germline CDR1 and CDR2: SGHVS and FQNEAQ. CDR3 residues: CASSLYSGGNTIYF. CDR3 in DNA: TGTGCCAGCAGCTTATACTCGGGGGGAAACACCATATATTTT. Full variable domain (missing parts from reference TRBV7-8 and TRBJ1-3): GAGVSQSPRYKVAKRGQDVALRCDPISGHVSLFWYQQALGQGPEFLTYFQNEAQLDKSGLPSDRFFAERPEGSVSTLKIQRTQQEDSAVYLCASSLYSGGNTIYFGEGSWLTVV.

This clonotype was observed many times. V usage is TRBV20-1 and J usage is TRBJ2-5, with 9 bases matching TRBD1. The trim removed 5 bases at V and 4 bases at J, leaving 8 bases unmatched. CDR1 and CDR2 (germline): DFQATT, SNEGSKA (reference sequence). The CDR3 has 14 residues. CDR3 DNA sequence: TGCAGTGCTCTGATCCGGGACAGGGCAGAGACCCAGTACTTC. Encoded protein: CSALIRDRAETQYF.

Many counts were recorded for this clonotype. The chain recombines TRBV12-3 or TRBV12-4 with TRBJ1-1; no clear D. The V end was cut by 5 bases, the J end by 0 bases, with 10 bases between. The CDR3 runs to 14 residues. CDR3 coding DNA: TGTGCCAGCAGTGTGGGAAACATGAACACTGAAGCTTTCTTT. Translated, it gives CASSVGNMNTEAFF.

V usage is TRBV15 and J usage is TRBJ2-7; no clear D. The CDR3 spans 16 residues. Germline lookup yields CDR1 LNHNV and CDR2 YYDKDF (reference sequence). V lost 0 bases and J lost 3, with 15 bases in between. The CDR3 loop is CATSRDQDSTIYEQYF. CDR3 DNA sequence: TGTGCCACCAGCAGAGATCAGGATTCCACAATCTACGAGCAGTACTTC.

J is TRBJ1-3 and V is TRBV7-2; D is uncertain. Trimming pared 2 bases from V and 4 bases from J, leaving 12 bases between. The CDR3 extends over 15 amino acids. The germline V gene encodes CDR1 SGHTA and CDR2 FQGNSA. CDR3 coding DNA: TGTGCCAGCAGCTTATATGTTCTCCAAGGAAACACCATATATTTT. Protein product: CASSLYVLQGNTIYF.

This clonotype was observed at least ten times. V is TRBV12-3 or TRBV12-4 and J is TRBJ1-2; maybe TRBD1 (5 bases). CDR3 length equals 11 residues. Trimming removed 5 bases from V and 8 bases from J, with 9 bases in between. DNA for the CDR3: TGTGCCAGCAGTCCAGGGTTCGGCTACACCTTC. Translating gives CASSPGFGYTF.

This clonotype was observed at least ten times. J is TRBJ1-5 and V is TRBV7-8; TRBD1 might be the D (5 bases). Germline assignment: CDR1 SGHVS and CDR2 FQNEAQ. There are 16 residues in the CDR3. V was cut by 5 bases and J by 3 bases, with 17 bases left in between. The CDR3 coding sequence is TGTGCCAGCAGCCCTCGGGACGCCCCTTCCAATCAGCCCCAGCATTTT. Translated: CASSPRDAPSNQPQHF.

This clonotype showed up many times. The chain recombines TRBV20-1 with TRBJ2-7; D gene uncertain. In germline, CDR1 is DFQATT, CDR2 SNEGSKA (reference sequence). The CDR3 runs 16 residues. The V and J ends lost 0 bases and 0 bases respectively, with 15 bases between them. CDR3: CSARDLVSFDSYEQYF. As DNA, the CDR3 is TGCAGTGCTAGAGATCTAGTTAGCTTCGACTCCTACGAGCAGTACTTC.